One and the same sample provided the 2 T cell receptor beta chains below, sequenced in a study of chemoradiotherapy in HPV16-positive cancers. Some clones are missing from TCRdb's copy, which holds only in-frame ones; the method was immunoSEQ multiplex PCR. This sample has 10,000 to 11,000 clones; roughly 72% occur once, and the top ten carry about 35%. This specimen was taken from a patient who underwent chemoradiotherapy. Receptors originate from a human donor with HPV-associated anogenital cancer.

V usage is TRBV18 and J usage is TRBJ2-5; D gene uncertain. The CDR3 covers 12 residues. CDR1 KGHSH and CDR2 LQKENI come from the germline V gene. V lost 2 bases and J 4 bases, leaving 5 bases between the germline ends. The CDR3 region is CASSPELETQYF. For the CDR3, the DNA is TGTGCCAGCTCACCAGAGTTAGAGACCCAGTACTTC.

The J gene is TRBJ2-1, the V gene TRBV19; 14 bases map to TRBD2. From germline, CDR1 is LNHDA and CDR2 SQIVND (reference sequence). This CDR3 has 16 residues. V lost 3 bases, J lost 6 bases, and 4 bases stayed unmatched. The CDR3: CASSMGGLAGVNEQFF. In nucleotides, the CDR3 is TGTGCCAGTAGTATGGGGGGACTAGCGGGAGTCAATGAGCAGTTCTTC.